This entry is about one T cell receptor (beta chain). No cognate antigen has been identified for it. Per-base quality was not reported, and no clone a single base away is much larger than it. The time point label corresponds to: persistent/refractory GD, antithyroid drugs over 5 years with positive TRAb. For both TCR sequencing and RNA sequencing, RNA was extracted from PBMCs using TRIzol. Graves' disease was diagnosed according to American Thyroid Association guidelines. Patients were recruited from an endocrinology department in Xi'an, China. From each patient, around 9 milliliters of peripheral blood was collected into an EDTA anticoagulant tube. Ficoll Paque Plus density gradient separation was used to isolate PBMCs, and no additional T cell sorting was done. An Agilent 2100 Bioanalyzer and agarose gel were used to check RNA quality, while a NanoDrop 2000 measured RNA concentration. Library generation was performed with multiplex PCR. The instrument given in TCRdb is Illumina HiSeq 4000. CDR3 regions were amplified by Arm-PCR with iRepertoire HTBI primers to construct TCR beta libraries. PCR products were gel purified before sequencing. In the original analysis: A total of roughly 58 TRBV and 14 TRBJ segments were identified across samples and were used for gene usage analysis of CDR3 amino acid clonotypes. Filtered high-quality paired reads were merged into contigs using COPE and FqMerger. Contigs were aligned with BLAST to IMGT TRBV, TRBD and TRBJ reference genes, and CDR3 was defined per IMGT. Any clonotype with a frequency above 0.1% was classified as a highly expanded clone. Shannon entropy served as the measure of repertoire diversity, while the Gini coefficient captured V-J evenness. Public clonotypes were defined as clonotypes shared by more than one individual. In TCRdb, the public reads were trimmed at Q25 with fastp and aligned with MiXCR, with productive beta chains retained. Rows are unified per CDR3 protein, each entry keeping the most common DNA and genes. In this record, the V and J calls reflect TCRdb's handling and not the investigators' own analysis. This sample has hundreds of thousands of distinct CDR3 sequences in its table, and around 20% of those were observed once. In total, the top ten clones hold under 9% of the sample.

The germline V end is reduced by 6 bases and the J end by 4 bases; junction bases left unmatched: 11. Looking up the germline V gene yields CDR1 MNHNS and CDR2 SASEGT. From cysteine to phenylalanine, the CDR3 is 15 amino acids long. Only the CDR3 DNA stays, 45 bases, in frame from base 1. The sample is drawn from a study of regulatory T cells in long-lasting Graves disease (dated by TCRdb to the early 2020s). Looking at the study overall: Persistent Graves' disease was defined as antithyroid drug treatment for over 5 years with persistently positive TSH receptor autoantibodies. Patients with persistent Graves' disease were compared with patients with newly diagnosed Graves' disease using TCR sequencing and RNA sequencing of peripheral blood. The study was registered as a clinical trial and conducted in China. A total of around 33 samples were covered by TCR sequencing, comprising approximately 13 persistent and 20 or so newly diagnosed Graves' disease patients. Persistent Graves' disease patients in the clinical cohort had taken antithyroid drugs for roughly ten years on average. What the research found in general, with its limitations: As a limitation, the authors acknowledged that the small sample size may reduce accuracy. The study examined only peripheral blood because the primary lesion, thyroid tissue, could not be accessed. Sequencing and analysis were restricted to the TCR beta chain. Lower TCR Shannon entropy and fewer highly expanded clones were observed in persistent Graves' disease patients than in newly diagnosed patients, which suggested clonal expansion. Persistent disease showed preferential use of TRBV28, TRBJ1-2 and TRBJ2-5, whereas newly diagnosed disease favored TRBV20-1 and TRBJ2-1. Patients with persistent disease shared more public clonotypes (fewer than 3,000) than newly diagnosed patients did (about 970).

In this chain, TRBV6-1 is recombined with TRBJ1-2; 7 central bases correspond to TRBD1. This specimen was peripheral blood mononuclear cells (PBMCs), taken when the disease was refractory, from a patient treated with antithyroid drugs. This receptor was identified in a female donor with Graves disease. CDR3 reads: CASRKGTGDSYGYTF. The DNA is TGTGCCAGCAGGAAGGGTACAGGGGATAGCTATGGCTACACCTTC.